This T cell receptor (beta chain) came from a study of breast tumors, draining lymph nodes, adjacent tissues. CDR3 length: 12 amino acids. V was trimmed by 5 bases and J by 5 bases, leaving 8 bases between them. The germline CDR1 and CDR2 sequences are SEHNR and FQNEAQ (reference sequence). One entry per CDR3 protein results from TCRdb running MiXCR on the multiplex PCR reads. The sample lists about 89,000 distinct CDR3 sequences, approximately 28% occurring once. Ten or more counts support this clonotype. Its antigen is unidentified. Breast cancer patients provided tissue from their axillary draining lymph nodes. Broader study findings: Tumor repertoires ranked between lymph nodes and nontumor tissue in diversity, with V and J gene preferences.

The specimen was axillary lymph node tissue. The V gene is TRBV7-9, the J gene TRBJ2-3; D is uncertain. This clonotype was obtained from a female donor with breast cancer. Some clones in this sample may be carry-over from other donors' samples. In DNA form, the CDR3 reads TGTGCCAGCAGCCCAAGAGAAGATACGCAGTATTTT. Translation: CASSPREDTQYF.